These T cell receptor beta chains were read from a single sample in a study of T-cell memory formation after mild COVID-19. TCRdb fed the 5' RACE reads into MiXCR, producing one record per CDR3 protein. The sample carries 110,000 or so distinct CDR3 sequences, 22% recorded once. The sample consisted of PBMCs or a T cell subset sorted from them (not recorded which). Receptor source: a man aged 18 to 29 who had mild COVID-19 (a few samples of this study predate the infection). Cell type and time point are not known. CDR3s include the opening cysteine and the closing phenylalanine or tryptophan. The D gene is left open where the match is weak. Size is stated for part of the rows, as once, few or many counts, or as a class when the clone is expanded.

J: TRBJ2-5
size: .
V: TRBV12-3/TRBV12-4
D: TRBD1
CDR3: CASSLVGQGAETQYF
DNA: TGTGCCAGCAGTTTAGTTGGTCAGGGGGCGGAGACCCAGTACTTC

J: TRBJ2-2
size: few
V: TRBV4-1
D: TRBD1
CDR3: CASSHVTGGRSGELFF
DNA: TGCGCCAGCAGCCATGTTACAGGGGGGCGGTCAGGGGAGCTGTTTTTT

J: TRBJ1-2
size: few
V: TRBV20-1
D: .
CDR3: CSARETIYGTNYGYTF
DNA: TGCAGTGCTAGAGAAACGATCTACGGGACTAACTATGGCTACACCTTC

J: TRBJ2-2
size: .
V: TRBV6-6
D: .
CDR3: CASGLSTGELFF
DNA: TGTGCCAGCGGGTTGTCGACCGGGGAGCTGTTTTTT

J: TRBJ2-7
size: many
V: TRBV12-3/TRBV12-4
D: .
CDR3: CASRASGTWQEQYF
DNA: TGTGCCAGCCGTGCATCAGGGACATGGCAAGAGCAGTACTTC

J: TRBJ2-7
size: few
V: TRBV12-5
D: TRBD2
CDR3: CASATGAGGTYEQYF
DNA: TGTGCTAGTGCCACAGGGGCGGGGGGGACCTACGAGCAGTACTTC

J: TRBJ2-1
size: .
V: TRBV6-5
D: .
CDR3: CASSNLGAYNEQFF
DNA: TGTGCCAGCAGTAACCTGGGGGCCTACAATGAGCAGTTCTTC

J: TRBJ2-3
size: few
V: TRBV20-1
D: TRBD2
CDR3: CSARIAISGEFTDTQYF
DNA: TGCAGTGCTAGAATTGCCATTAGCGGGGAATTCACAGATACGCAGTATTTT

J: TRBJ1-6
size: few
V: TRBV5-6
D: TRBD1
CDR3: CASSRYGTGESPLHF
DNA: TGTGCCAGCAGCCGGTACGGGACAGGCGAATCACCCCTCCACTTT

J: TRBJ2-2
size: .
V: TRBV7-6
D: .
CDR3: CASSFRAQPGELFF
DNA: TGTGCCAGCAGCTTCCGGGCCCAACCCGGGGAGCTGTTTTTT